The source of this T cell receptor (beta chain) is a study of T cell repertoires in cytomegalovirus infection. The CDR3 is 13 amino acids. The V gene's germline CDR1 is SGHDN and CDR2 FVKESK. Deletions cut 4 bases from V and 3 bases from J, with 8 bases between. This clonotype appeared a few times. One entry per CDR3 protein, called by TCRdb with MiXCR from the reads. The top ten hold less than 10% of the sample, which has about 600,000 distinct CDR3 sequences, 20% to 25% seen once. Sample: CD8+ T cells from PBMCs. The V and J genes are TRBV14 and TRBJ2-3, with D perhaps TRBD2 (6 bases). The source is a human donor in good health (CMV status not recorded). Some clones in this sample may be carry-over from other donors' samples. The CDR3 here is CASSPAGTDTQYF. CDR3 nucleotides: TGTGCCAGCAGCCCGGCGGGGACAGATACGCAGTATTTT.